Shown below are 4 T cell receptor beta chains from a single sample sequenced in a study of identical twins. Using its own MiXCR run on the 5' RACE reads, TCRdb lists one record per CDR3 protein. In the table there are approximately 600,000 distinct CDR3 sequences, 7% to 7.5% of which are singletons. These data were likewise used in another study, on yellow fever vaccine responses in identical twins.

Sequenced material: PBMCs. These receptors were taken from a woman aged 18-29 years in good health.

This clonotype occurred many times. The chain uses TRBV29-1 and TRBJ2-1; 13 bases match TRBD2. The V gene's germline CDR1 is SQVTM and CDR2 ANQGSEA. This CDR3 contains 18 residues. V lost 1 base, J lost 0 bases, and 6 bases stayed unmatched. DNA for the CDR3: TGCAGCGTTGAAGCTGCGGGACTAGCGGGACACTCCTACAATGAGCAGTTCTTC. Its protein is CSVEAAGLAGHSYNEQFF.

The V gene is TRBV29-1, the J gene TRBJ1-1; TRBD1 aligns across 8 bases. The trim removed 3 bases at V and 6 bases at J, leaving 6 bases unmatched. Looked up from germline, CDR1 is SQVTM and CDR2 is ANQGSEA. The CDR3 is 13 residues long. The CDR3 is CSVEWTGKAEAFF. The CDR3 DNA follows: TGCAGCGTTGAGTGGACAGGGAAGGCTGAAGCTTTCTTT.

This clonotype showed up many times. The chain is built from TRBV29-1 and TRBJ1-1; D is perhaps TRBD1 (6 bases). Trimming removed 4 bases from V and 7 bases from J, with 22 bases in between. From germline, CDR1 is SQVTM and CDR2 ANQGSEA. CDR3 length: 15 amino acids. The chain's CDR3 is CSVGRLGGGLGEAFF. In DNA, the CDR3 is TGCAGCGTTGGGCGGCTCGGGGGGGGCTTGGGTGAAGCTTTCTTT.

This clonotype was seen repeatedly, ten times or more. CDR3: CASRPTGGNEKLFF. The CDR3, as DNA: TGTGCCAGCAGACCCACAGGGGGTAATGAAAAACTGTTTTTT. The rearrangement joins TRBV7-9 to TRBJ1-4; 8 nucleotides match TRBD1. The CDR3 extends over 14 amino acids. Germline V gene sequence: CDR1 SEHNR, CDR2 FQNEAQ (reference sequence). Trimming at V came to 6 bases and at J to 4 bases, leaving 4 bases not matched to a gene.